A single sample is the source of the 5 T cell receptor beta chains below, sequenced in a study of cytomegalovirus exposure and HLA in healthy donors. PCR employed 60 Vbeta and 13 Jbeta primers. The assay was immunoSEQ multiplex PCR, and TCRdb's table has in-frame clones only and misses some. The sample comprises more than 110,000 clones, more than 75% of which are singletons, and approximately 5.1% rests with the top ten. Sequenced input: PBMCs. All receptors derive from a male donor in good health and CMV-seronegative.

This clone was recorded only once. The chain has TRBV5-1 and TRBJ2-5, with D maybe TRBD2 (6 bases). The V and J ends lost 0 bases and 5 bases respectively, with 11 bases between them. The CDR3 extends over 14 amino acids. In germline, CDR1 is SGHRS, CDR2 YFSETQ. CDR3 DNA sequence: TGCGCCAGCAGCTTGGGCGCAGGGAGGGAGACCCAGTACTTC. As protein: CASSLGAGRETQYF.

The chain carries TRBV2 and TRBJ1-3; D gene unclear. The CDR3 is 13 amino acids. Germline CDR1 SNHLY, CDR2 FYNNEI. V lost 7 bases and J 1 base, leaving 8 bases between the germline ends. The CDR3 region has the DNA TGTGCCAGCATACAAATTTCTGGAAACACCATATATTTT. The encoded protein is CASIQISGNTIYF.

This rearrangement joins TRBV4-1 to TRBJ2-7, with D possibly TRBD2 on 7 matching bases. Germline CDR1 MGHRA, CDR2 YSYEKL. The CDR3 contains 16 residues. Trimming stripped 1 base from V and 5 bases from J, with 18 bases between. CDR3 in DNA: TGCGCCAGCAGCCAAGCGGTAGGGGGGGGGATCCACGAGCAGTACTTC. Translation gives CASSQAVGGGIHEQYF.

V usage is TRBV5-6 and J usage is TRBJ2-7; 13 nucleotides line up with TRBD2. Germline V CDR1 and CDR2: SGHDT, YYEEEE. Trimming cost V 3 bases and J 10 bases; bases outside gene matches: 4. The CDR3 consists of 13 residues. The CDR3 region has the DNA TGTGCCAGCAGCTGGGGGACTAGCGGGGTTCAGTACTTC. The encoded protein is CASSWGTSGVQYF.

Written as DNA, the CDR3 is TGTGCCAGCAGCCAGCCCTACGGGACAGTTAATTCACCCCTCCACTTT. Protein product: CASSQPYGTVNSPLHF. The chain carries TRBV7-2 and TRBJ1-6; 7 bases align to TRBD1. CDR3 length: 16 residues. The J segment lost 6 bases and the V segment lost 5 bases, leaving 10 bases of the junction unmatched. Germline V lookup: CDR1 SGHTA, CDR2 FQGNSA.